This T cell receptor (beta chain) came from a study of regulatory T cells in long-lasting Graves disease. Construction of TCR beta libraries relied on iRepertoire HTBI primers and on Arm-PCR targeting CDR3 regions. Original analysis: Detected in the samples were around 59 TRBV and approximately 14 TRBJ segments. Using its own MiXCR run on the multiplex PCR reads, TCRdb lists one record per CDR3 protein. TCRdb, rather than the study authors, made the V and J calls. In the table there are some 250,000 distinct CDR3 sequences, 15% to 20% of which are singletons. Trimming at V came to 7 bases and at J to 0 bases, leaving 6 bases not matched to a gene. CDR3 length: 15 amino acids. Regarding time point: newly diagnosed GD, antithyroid drugs for less than 3 months. Making the TCR library involved RNA that had been extracted from PBMCs. Each patient gave roughly 9.2 milliliters of EDTA-anticoagulated peripheral blood.

This sample also belongs to another study, concerning T cells in Graves' hyperthyroidism and ophthalmopathy. As that study records: Graves' hyperthyroidism is called stable when ophthalmopathy does not progress within 18 months. Exclusion criteria comprised uncontrolled infection, other autoimmune disease, pregnancy or lactation.

This sequence was found in a woman aged 25 to 39 with Graves disease. The source was peripheral blood mononuclear cells (PBMCs), collected at new diagnosis, from a patient treated with antithyroid drugs. The gene calls are TRBV12-3 or TRBV12-4 and TRBJ2-1; 7 bases are shared with TRBD1. CDR3: CASTPGQLSYNEQFF. CDR3 DNA sequence: TGTGCCAGCACTCCGGGACAGCTCTCCTACAATGAGCAGTTCTTC.